This record looks at one TCR beta chain sequence and its context. Its cognate antigen is unknown. Terminally differentiated effector memory CD45RA+ cells were left out of the naive CD8 fraction, which was CD45RO-negative and positively selected for CCR7. The healthy adult donors were HIV-negative and reported no recent acute infections or vaccinations. V lost 1 base, J lost 5 bases, and 6 bases lay in between. Germline V lookup: CDR1 MNHEY, CDR2 SMNVEV (reference sequence). The CDR3 spans 13 residues. Method: immunoSEQ multiplex PCR; TCRdb's copy keeps in-frame clones and lacks some. The repertoire holds about 2.2 million clones, 93% seen once, with less than 2% in the top ten. These data are taken from a study of shared clonotypes between healthy human individuals. Points from the study as a whole: Specimens sampled were limited to blood, with tissue repertoires likely differing. Clonotype sharing among donors was thought likely to change with sequencing depth.

The clonotype was recovered from a man aged 18-30 years in good health. Some clones in this sample may be carry-over from other donors' samples. The sequenced sample was naive CD8+ T cells from PBMCs. This rearrangement joins TRBV27 to TRBJ2-4; TRBD2 might be the D (5 bases). CDR3 region: CASSLWGENIQYF. The DNA of the CDR3 is TGTGCCAGCAGTTTATGGGGAGAAAACATTCAGTACTTC.